A single sample is the source of the 31 T cell receptor beta chains below, sequenced in a study of beta chain bispecific antibodies for T cell cancers. T cells were expanded from blood mononuclear cells for two to three days with anti-CD3 OKT3 or CD3/CD28 beads. Antigen specificity for these receptors is unknown. MiXCR was run by TCRdb on the 5' RACE reads, yielding one entry per CDR3 protein. The profile shows about 20,000 distinct CDR3 sequences, more than 2% of them singletons. Study-wide findings and caveats: The leukemia cells, rather than normal T cells, gave most of the targeted TRBV signal. Anti-TRBV12 exposure, compared with anti-CD19, reduced the TRBV12-3 proportion of TRBV signal by approximately 99%.

The material was healthy donor T cells cultured with leukemia cells, obtained from a culture containing a bispecific antibody targeting TCR Vbeta12. The receptors stem from a human donor in good health. Some clones in this sample may be carry-over from other donors' samples.

As concerns this clonotype: A much larger clone lies a single base off, so this may be a read error. The V gene is TRBV20-1, the J gene TRBJ2-7; 11 nucleotides match TRBD1. Per the germline V gene, CDR1 is DFQATT and CDR2 is SNEGSKA (reference sequence). J lost 6 bases, V lost 3 bases, and 10 bases had no gene match. The CDR3 extends over 15 amino acids. The CDR3 DNA sequence: TGCAGTGCTAGCCGGACAGGGGGCGAACACTTCGAGCAGTACTTC. Its translation: CSASRTGGEHFEQYF.

This clonotype was observed at least ten times. The genes are TRBV5-1 and TRBJ2-6; D is ambiguous. V gave up 0 bases and J gave up 0 bases, with 7 bases separating them. The CDR3 is 16 residues long. Germline V CDR1 and CDR2: SGHRS, YFSETQ. CDR3 nucleotides: TGCGCCAGCAGCTTGGCCCTATCCTCTGGGGCCAACGTCCTGACTTTC. Protein: CASSLALSSGANVLTF.

This clonotype has at least ten counts. The chain combines TRBV19 with TRBJ2-2, with D uncertain. Trimming took 3 bases from V and 0 from J, leaving 8 bases between them. The CDR3 is 15 amino acids. Germline CDR1 is LNHDA and CDR2 is SQIVND (reference sequence). CDR3 nucleotide sequence: TGTGCCAGTAGTATTCCCCAGGCGAACACCGGGGAGCTGTTTTTT. It encodes CASSIPQANTGELFF.

This clonotype has ten or more counts. This rearrangement joins TRBV18 to TRBJ2-5, with no clear D. CDR3 length: 14 amino acids. Germline CDR1 and CDR2: KGHSH and LQKENI. V lost 5 bases and J 5 bases, leaving 15 bases between the germline ends. In DNA, the CDR3 is TGTGCCAGCTCAACACTGATGGTGGGGGAGACCCAGTACTTC. Translating it yields CASSTLMVGETQYF.

This clonotype has a count of ten or more. The rearrangement uses TRBV2 and TRBJ1-4; D gene unclear. The CDR3 has 13 residues. V gave up 7 bases and J gave up 5 bases, with 11 bases separating them. Germline CDR1 and CDR2: SNHLY and FYNNEI. The CDR3, as DNA: TGTGCCAGCACTCGTAGCCTGAATGAAAAACTGTTTTTT. It yields the protein CASTRSLNEKLFF.

Many counts were recorded for this clonotype. The rearrangement uses TRBV10-1 and TRBJ2-7, with D tentatively TRBD1 or TRBD2 (5 bases each). The germline CDR1 and CDR2 sequences are WNHNN and SYGVQD (reference sequence). V was clipped by 2 bases and J by 3 bases, with 23 bases between them. This CDR3 contains 18 residues. CDR3 region: CASSEPPTVRGRYYEQYF. The DNA of the CDR3 is TGCGCCAGCAGTGAGCCTCCGACGGTACGGGGACGCTACTACGAGCAGTACTTC.

This clonotype was observed many times. V and J are TRBV27 and TRBJ1-5, with D possibly TRBD1 on 6 matching bases. V was clipped by 4 bases and J by 5 bases, with 12 bases between them. The CDR3 has 14 amino acids. In germline, CDR1 is MNHEY, CDR2 SMNVEV (reference sequence). The CDR3 nucleotides are TGTGCCAGCAGTTCGGCAGGGGAATATCAGCCCCAGCATTTT. Translated: CASSSAGEYQPQHF.

This clonotype was recorded at least ten times. V usage is TRBV27 and J usage is TRBJ1-1; 8 bases map to TRBD1. This CDR3 contains 14 residues. Trimming cost V 5 bases and J 3 bases; bases outside gene matches: 5. The germline V gene has CDR1 MNHEY and CDR2 SMNVEV (reference sequence). The DNA for the CDR3 is TGTGCCAGCAGTAACGACAGGGGTCACACTGAAGCTTTCTTT. Translation: CASSNDRGHTEAFF.

The sample holds a few counts of this clonotype. The chain joins TRBV4-1 to TRBJ2-6; possible D gene TRBD2, 6 bases. Trimming took off 2 bases at V and 4 bases at J, with 12 bases between the two ends. This CDR3 contains 16 residues. Germline CDR1 reads MGHRA; CDR2 reads YSYEKL. The CDR3 sequence is CASSQSGGSGANVLTF. CDR3 nucleotide sequence: TGCGCCAGCAGCCAATCTGGGGGGTCAGGGGCCAACGTCCTGACTTTC.

This clonotype occurred many times. The rearrangement links TRBV2 to TRBJ2-5, with D perhaps assigned TRBD1 or TRBD2 (5 bases each). Germline CDR1 SNHLY, CDR2 FYNNEI. The germline V and J ends were trimmed by 7 bases and 2 bases, with 23 bases remaining between them. The length of the CDR3 is 17 residues. The CDR3 region is CASTMKRDVSPQETQYF. The DNA for the CDR3 is TGTGCCAGCACCATGAAGAGGGACGTGTCTCCGCAAGAGACCCAGTACTTC. Full variable domain (outside the CDR3, taken from reference TRBV2 and TRBJ2-5): EPEVTQTPSHQVTQMGQEVILRCVPISNHLYFYWYRQILGQKVEFLVSFYNNEISEKSEIFDDQFSVERPDGSNFTLKIRSTKLEDSAMYFCASTMKRDVSPQETQYFGPGTRLLVL.

The chain is built from TRBV20-1 and TRBJ2-7; no definite D call. Trimming stripped 1 base from V and 0 bases from J, with 7 bases between. Germline V CDR1 and CDR2: DFQATT, SNEGSKA (reference sequence). This CDR3 is 13 amino acids long. The DNA of the CDR3 is TGCAGTGCTAGAGCTGAAACCTCCTACGAGCAGTACTTC. Translated: CSARAETSYEQYF.

This clonotype was seen repeatedly, ten times or more. The chain links TRBV19 to TRBJ2-6, with D unresolved. The V end was cut by 7 bases, the J end by 0 bases, with 7 bases between. The CDR3 has 14 residues. CDR1 LNHDA and CDR2 SQIVND come from the germline V gene (reference sequence). This CDR3 is CASKTGSGANVLTF. CDR3 bases: TGTGCCAGTAAGACGGGCTCTGGGGCCAACGTCCTGACTTTC.

The chain links TRBV13 to TRBJ2-1; 12 nucleotides line up with TRBD2. The CDR3 has 16 amino acids. The germline V gene encodes CDR1 PRHDT and CDR2 FYEKMQ (reference sequence). The trim removed 4 bases at V and 3 bases at J, leaving 4 bases unmatched. The CDR3 DNA sequence: TGTGCCAGCAGCTCCGGGACTAGCGGGTTCTACAATGAGCAGTTCTTC. This translates into CASSSGTSGFYNEQFF.

This clonotype was seen ten or more times. The rearrangement links TRBV11-2 to TRBJ2-7, with D possibly being TRBD2 (5 bases). The V end lost 0 bases, the J end lost 7 bases, and 10 bases lay between the germline ends. The CDR3 runs 13 residues. CDR1 and CDR2 (germline): SGHAT, FQNNGV. DNA of the CDR3: TGTGCCAGCAGCTTAGAGAGGACGGGAGAGCAGTACTTC. This encodes CASSLERTGEQYF.

In this sample, this clonotype turned up many times. This chain joins TRBV20-1 and TRBJ1-6, with D perhaps TRBD1 (5 bases). The CDR3 spans 13 residues. The germline V gene has CDR1 DFQATT and CDR2 SNEGSKA (reference sequence). Trimming cost V 5 bases and J 7 bases, with 12 bases left between them. CDR3 nucleotides: TGCAGTGCTCCGACAGCCGGCAATTCACCCCTCCACTTT. Residues: CSAPTAGNSPLHF.

There are many counts of this clonotype. The chain carries TRBV6-2 or TRBV6-3 and TRBJ2-2, with 13 bases identical to TRBD2. The V gene's germline CDR1 is MNHEY and CDR2 SVGEGT. J gave up 7 bases and V 6 bases, and 11 bases lay outside the gene matches. There are 17 residues in the CDR3. CDR3 residues: CASSPGGLAGPGGELFF. The DNA of the CDR3 is TGTGCCAGCAGCCCCGGGGGACTAGCGGGGCCGGGCGGGGAGCTGTTTTTT.

Ten or more counts support this clonotype. The rearrangement uses TRBV5-1 and TRBJ2-7; D perhaps matches TRBD2 (5 bases). The CDR3 is 15 residues long. The germline V and J ends were trimmed by 0 bases and 3 bases, with 13 bases remaining between them. Germline CDR1 reads SGHRS; CDR2 reads YFSETQ. As DNA, the CDR3 is TGCGCCAGCAGCTTGGAACGGGGATTGCTCTACGAGCAGTACTTC. Protein sequence: CASSLERGLLYEQYF.

This clonotype was detected many times. The chain uses TRBV20-1 and TRBJ1-2; a possible D gene is TRBD1 (6 bases). CDR3 length equals 14 residues. V was trimmed by 2 bases and J by 1 base, leaving 11 bases between them. CDR1 DFQATT and CDR2 SNEGSKA come from the germline V gene (reference sequence). The CDR3 DNA is TGCAGTGCTAGAACAGGGAACTTTAACTATGGCTACACCTTC. Its protein is CSARTGNFNYGYTF.

Only a few counts were recorded for this clonotype. This chain links TRBV7-6 with TRBJ2-7, with 9 nucleotides matching TRBD2. The trim removed 5 bases at V and 2 bases at J, leaving 10 bases unmatched. The CDR3 is 16 amino acids. The V gene's germline CDR1 is SGHVS and CDR2 FNYEAQ. This CDR3 is CASSNLISGGTYEQYF. The CDR3 nucleotides read TGTGCCAGCAGCAACCTCATTAGCGGGGGTACCTACGAGCAGTACTTC.

This clonotype was seen ten or more times. V usage is TRBV12-3 or TRBV12-4 and J usage is TRBJ1-1, with a possible D match to TRBD1 (5 bases). Between the trimmed V and J ends, which lost 10 bases and 2 bases, there was a span of 11 bases. The CDR3 has 12 amino acids. In nucleotides, the CDR3 is TGTGCCACCCAGGGCCTTAACACTGAAGCTTTCTTT. Translating gives CATQGLNTEAFF.

This clonotype was observed at least ten times. V and J are TRBV27 and TRBJ1-3; D unclear. In germline, CDR1 is MNHEY, CDR2 SMNVEV (reference sequence). The V gene lost 3 bases and the J gene lost 7 bases, with 10 bases spanning the gap. There are 13 residues in the CDR3. CDR3 in DNA: TGTGCCAGCAGTTTGCGGGGTGACAACACCATATATTTT. Its protein product is CASSLRGDNTIYF.

By sample fraction, this clonotype is medium-sized. This chain joins TRBV6-5 and TRBJ2-5; 11 nucleotides line up with TRBD2. The V gene's germline CDR1 is MNHEY and CDR2 SVGAGI. Trimming took 6 bases from V and 2 from J; bases not matched to a gene: 8. CDR3 length equals 16 residues. In DNA, the CDR3 is TGTGCCAGCAGCCCCGGGGGACTAGCGGAGCAAGAGACCCAGTACTTC. Its translation: CASSPGGLAEQETQYF.

This clonotype was observed at least ten times. The chain combines TRBV6-6 with TRBJ1-5, with a tentative D call TRBD1 (5 bases). The CDR3 length is 12 residues. V lost 9 bases and J lost 9, with 15 bases in between. Germline V lookup: CDR1 MNHNY, CDR2 SVGAGI (reference sequence). CDR3 loop: CARRQLFWPQHF. The CDR3 nucleotides read TGTGCCAGGAGACAGCTATTTTGGCCCCAGCATTTT.

This clonotype was counted ten times or more. This chain joins TRBV20-1 and TRBJ2-7; the D gene is possibly TRBD1 (5 bases). Germline V gene sequence: CDR1 DFQATT, CDR2 SNEGSKA (reference sequence). Trimming took 2 bases from V and 2 from J, leaving 13 bases between them. This CDR3 is 14 amino acids long. The CDR3 loop reads CSARPLQVTYEQYF. The CDR3 DNA reads as TGCAGTGCTAGACCGTTACAGGTTACCTACGAGCAGTACTTC.

In its sample, this clonotype is medium-sized. The genes are TRBV6-2 or TRBV6-3 and TRBJ2-1; D possibly corresponds to TRBD1 (6 bases). The CDR3 extends over 16 amino acids. V dropped 2 bases and J dropped 4 bases, with 15 bases sitting between them. Germline CDR1 reads MNHEY; CDR2 reads SVGEGT. DNA of the CDR3: TGTGCCAGCAGTTACCAGGGGACACGGCAATACAATGAGCAGTTCTTC. Its protein is CASSYQGTRQYNEQFF.

This clonotype has ten or more counts. The chain carries TRBV4-2 and TRBJ2-7; D is ambiguous. The CDR3 has 13 amino acids. The V gene lost 0 bases and the J gene lost 2 bases, with 5 bases spanning the gap. CDR1 is LGHNA, CDR2 YNFKEQ, per germline. CDR3 loop: CASSQEPTYEQYF. The CDR3 region has the DNA TGTGCCAGCAGCCAAGAACCCACCTACGAGCAGTACTTC.

The table lists this clonotype with many counts. The rearrangement links TRBV7-2 to TRBJ1-2; D not resolved. CDR1 and CDR2 (germline): SGHTA, FQGNSA. The CDR3 is made up of 13 amino acids. Trimming cost V 9 bases and J 2 bases, with 13 bases left between them. The CDR3 DNA reads TGTGCCAGTACAGCGCTAACCAACTATGGCTACACCTTC. It specifies CASTALTNYGYTF.

Ten or more counts support this clonotype. The chain is built from TRBV20-1 and TRBJ2-3, with 11 bases lining up with TRBD1. This CDR3 region has 15 residues. Germline values: CDR1 DFQATT, CDR2 SNEGSKA (reference sequence). Germline trimming cut 6 bases from V and 4 bases from J; bases unmatched to any gene: 9. The chain's CDR3 is CSAGRTGGVADTQYF. CDR3 coding DNA: TGCAGTGCGGGGCGGACAGGGGGCGTCGCAGATACGCAGTATTTT.

The sample holds a few counts of this clonotype. The gene calls are TRBV5-6 and TRBJ2-3; D gene ambiguous. V dropped 0 bases and J dropped 1 base, with 6 bases sitting between them. Germline CDR1 reads SGHDT; CDR2 reads YYEEEE. The CDR3 runs 14 residues. The CDR3 reads CASSLEPGTDTQYF. The CDR3 coding sequence is TGTGCCAGCAGCTTGGAGCCGGGCACAGATACGCAGTATTTT.

This clonotype was recorded many times. The J gene is TRBJ2-3, the V gene TRBV7-9; D call uncertain. The V gene's germline CDR1 is SEHNR and CDR2 FQNEAQ (reference sequence). Between the trimmed V and J ends, which lost 9 bases and 1 base, there was a span of 14 bases. There are 14 residues in the CDR3. The CDR3 region has the DNA TGTGCCAGTTACTGGGCGCCGGGCACAGATACGCAGTATTTT. As protein: CASYWAPGTDTQYF.

This clonotype came up many times. The V gene is TRBV6-5, the J gene TRBJ1-5; tentatively, D is TRBD1 (6 bases). V was trimmed by 6 bases and J by 2 bases, leaving 11 bases between them. The germline V gene has CDR1 MNHEY and CDR2 SVGAGI. The length of the CDR3 is 14 residues. CDR3 loop: CASSQGGGNQPQHF. CDR3 coding DNA: TGTGCCAGCAGCCAAGGGGGGGGCAATCAGCCCCAGCATTTT.